A selection of T cell receptor beta chains follows, all from one sample in a study of identical twins. TCRdb processed the 5' RACE reads anew with MiXCR; each CDR3 protein has one entry. The data show 700,000 to 950,000 distinct CDR3 sequences, approximately 13% seen once. The same data also went into a second study, on yellow fever vaccine responses in identical twins.

Material: PBMCs. These receptors were taken from a woman under 30 in good health. Each CDR3 is given with its conserved first and last residue. D genes are given only for firm matches. Clone size is not always given. Where it is, it says once, few, many or a class for expanded clones.

j_call: TRBJ2-2; v_call: TRBV5-1; cdr3_length: 20; d_call: TRBD1; clone_size: few; cdr3_aa: CASSTVRDRVFEANTGELFF; cdr3_nt: TGCGCCAGCAGCACCGTCCGAGACAGGGTTTTTGAAGCTAACACCGGGGAGCTGTTTTTT
j_call: TRBJ2-5; v_call: TRBV20-1; cdr3_length: 14; d_call: -; clone_size: -; cdr3_aa: CSARGNEGVGTQYF; cdr3_nt: TGCAGTGCTAGAGGGAACGAGGGGGTAGGGACCCAGTACTTC
j_call: TRBJ2-1; v_call: TRBV2; cdr3_length: 17; d_call: TRBD2; clone_size: few; cdr3_aa: CASSGHPGLAGGNEQFF; cdr3_nt: TGTGCCAGCAGTGGGCACCCTGGACTAGCGGGAGGCAATGAGCAGTTCTTC
j_call: TRBJ2-1; v_call: TRBV12-3/TRBV12-4; cdr3_length: 15; d_call: -; clone_size: -; cdr3_aa: CASSLGLASPDEQFF; cdr3_nt: TGTGCCAGCAGTTTAGGTCTAGCTTCGCCCGATGAGCAGTTCTTC
j_call: TRBJ1-2; v_call: TRBV15; cdr3_length: 15; d_call: -; clone_size: many; cdr3_aa: CATSRDGREPYGYTF; cdr3_nt: TGTGCCACCAGCAGAGATGGAAGGGAACCCTATGGCTACACCTTC
j_call: TRBJ1-6; v_call: TRBV28; cdr3_length: 14; d_call: -; clone_size: -; cdr3_aa: CASGPNDKGRPLHF; cdr3_nt: TGTGCCAGCGGGCCGAATGACAAGGGTCGGCCCCTCCACTTT
j_call: TRBJ2-5; v_call: TRBV2; cdr3_length: 14; d_call: -; clone_size: few; cdr3_aa: CASSDSSYQETQYF; cdr3_nt: TGTGCCAGCAGTGATTCCAGCTACCAAGAGACCCAGTACTTC
j_call: TRBJ2-7; v_call: TRBV5-1; cdr3_length: 15; d_call: -; clone_size: -; cdr3_aa: CASSGRARARTEQYF; cdr3_nt: TGCGCCAGCAGCGGACGGGCGCGGGCACGAACCGAGCAGTACTTC
j_call: TRBJ1-1; v_call: TRBV12-3/TRBV12-4; cdr3_length: 14; d_call: TRBD1; clone_size: -; cdr3_aa: CASSTGVPGTEAFF; cdr3_nt: TGTGCCAGCAGTACAGGGGTGCCAGGCACTGAAGCTTTCTTT
j_call: TRBJ2-3; v_call: TRBV27; cdr3_length: 16; d_call: TRBD2; clone_size: few; cdr3_aa: CASSRRTSGDTDTQYF; cdr3_nt: TGTGCCAGCAGTAGAAGGACTAGCGGGGACACAGATACGCAGTATTTT
j_call: TRBJ2-1; v_call: TRBV29-1; cdr3_length: 17; d_call: -; clone_size: few; cdr3_aa: CSVEGASIAGSYNEQFF; cdr3_nt: TGCAGCGTTGAGGGGGCCTCTATAGCAGGCTCCTACAATGAGCAGTTCTTC
j_call: TRBJ2-1; v_call: TRBV12-3/TRBV12-4; cdr3_length: 20; d_call: TRBD2; clone_size: many; cdr3_aa: CASSDRTGTSGESSYNEQFF; cdr3_nt: TGTGCCAGCAGTGATAGAACCGGGACTAGCGGGGAGAGCTCCTACAATGAGCAGTTCTTC
j_call: TRBJ2-5; v_call: TRBV24-1; cdr3_length: 17; d_call: TRBD1; clone_size: -; cdr3_aa: CATSEVPGQGFEETQYF; cdr3_nt: TGTGCCACCAGTGAGGTGCCGGGACAGGGGTTTGAAGAGACCCAGTACTTC
j_call: TRBJ2-5; v_call: TRBV12-3/TRBV12-4; cdr3_length: 12; d_call: -; clone_size: many; cdr3_aa: CASSTSGETQYF; cdr3_nt: TGTGCCAGCAGTACCTCGGGGGAGACCCAGTACTTC
j_call: TRBJ2-3; v_call: TRBV7-9; cdr3_length: 16; d_call: TRBD2; clone_size: few; cdr3_aa: CASSSILAGGPDTQYF; cdr3_nt: TGTGCCAGCAGCTCTATACTAGCGGGGGGGCCAGATACGCAGTATTTT
j_call: TRBJ2-4; v_call: TRBV11-2; cdr3_length: 18; d_call: -; clone_size: -; cdr3_aa: CASSLEQAGALAKNIQYF; cdr3_nt: TGTGCCAGCAGCTTAGAACAGGCCGGGGCGCTAGCCAAAAACATTCAGTACTTC